This entry features one TCR beta chain sequence. Antigen unknown. The sample is drawn from a study of early T cells in non-severe SARS-CoV-2 infection. About the research overall: The study sequenced bulk RNA from unsorted whole blood, with chains unpaired.

MiXCR was run by TCRdb on the 5' RACE reads, yielding one entry per CDR3 protein. The repertoire holds approximately 81,000 distinct CDR3 sequences, with 5.5% to 7.5% as singletons. Whole-study findings and limits: Anti-spike CD8 responses were favored by VDJdb matching, which missed private and CD4 specificities.

Germline lookup yields CDR1 KGHSH and CDR2 LQKENI. V lost 5 bases, J lost 5 bases, and 3 bases lay in between. The CDR3 runs 10 residues. Material for sequencing was whole blood. The receptor's source is an adult who was a healthcare worker with PCR-confirmed SARS-CoV-2 infection or an uninfected control (not recorded which). The chain combines TRBV18 with TRBJ2-5; D call uncertain. The DNA of the CDR3 is TGTGCCAGCTCAGGGGAGACCCAGTACTTC. Its protein product is CASSGETQYF.